The 10 T cell receptor beta chains below were found in one sample sequenced in a study of shared T cell receptors in the human thymus. The protocol was immunoSEQ multiplex PCR, while the TCRdb copy is restricted to in-frame clones and leaves out a portion. Seen here are hundreds of thousands of clones, approximately 87% observed once, and the top ten hold 0.008% to 0.011%. These data were also filed under a second study, of human thymus T cells.

Sequenced: thymocytes. All receptors come from a boy in the first two years of life with a congenital heart defect.

This clone appeared a single time. This chain uses TRBV2 with TRBJ1-5, with unresolved D. Germline V CDR1 and CDR2: SNHLY, FYNNEI. The V and J ends lost 4 bases and 4 bases respectively, with 11 bases between them. CDR3 length: 14 amino acids. The CDR3 bases are TGTGCCAGCAGTGGGCTAAGCGGGAATCAGCCCCAGCATTTT. Translated: CASSGLSGNQPQHF. The variable domain in full, with the rest retrieved from reference TRBV2 and TRBJ1-5, is EPEVTQTPSHQVTQMGQEVILRCVPISNHLYFYWYRQILGQKVEFLVSFYNNEISEKSEIFDDQFSVERPDGSNFTLKIRSTKLEDSAMYFCASSGLSGNQPQHFGDGTRLSIL.

The chain employs TRBV5-1 and TRBJ2-6, with D perhaps TRBD2 (5 bases). Germline V gene lookup returns CDR1 SGHRS and CDR2 YFSETQ. The V gene lost 7 bases and the J gene lost 2 bases, with 10 bases spanning the gap. The CDR3 is 14 residues long. CDR3 protein: CASGRGTGANVLTF. The CDR3 nucleotides read TGCGCCAGCGGAAGAGGGACTGGGGCCAACGTCCTGACTTTC.

This chain uses TRBV6-5 with TRBJ2-3, with D possibly matching TRBD2 (5 bases). Trimming pared 0 bases from V and 3 bases from J, leaving 7 bases between. The CDR3 contains 14 residues. Germline V lookup: CDR1 MNHEY, CDR2 SVGAGI. The CDR3 bases are TGTGCCAGCAGTTACTCCGAGGGAACAGATACGCAGTATTTT. It codes for CASSYSEGTDTQYF.

The chain links TRBV7-6 to TRBJ2-5; 7 nucleotides line up with TRBD1. With 1 base clipped from V and 2 bases from J, the junction kept 7 bases outside the gene matches. Per germline, CDR1 SGHVS and CDR2 FNYEAQ. This CDR3 is built from 16 residues. The CDR3 loop is CASSLGGRGYQETQYF. As DNA, the CDR3 is TGTGCCAGCAGCTTAGGCGGCAGGGGGTATCAAGAGACCCAGTACTTC.

The table lists this clone with a count of one. This chain links TRBV28 with TRBJ2-1; 9 nucleotides align to TRBD2. The ends lost 2 bases at V and 7 bases at J; junction bases unmatched: 6. The CDR3 spans 15 residues. Germline CDR1 is MDHEN and CDR2 is SYDVKM. The CDR3, as DNA: TGTGCCAGCAGTTTAGTAGCGGGAGTGGGAAATGAGCAGTTCTTC. Protein sequence: CASSLVAGVGNEQFF.

The gene calls are TRBV5-1 and TRBJ2-7; 8 bases line up with TRBD2. The germline V gene has CDR1 SGHRS and CDR2 YFSETQ. The CDR3 is 15 amino acids. The ends lost 3 bases at V and 2 bases at J; junction bases unmatched: 7. CDR3 sequence (DNA): TGCGCCAGCAGCTCCGTCGGGGGGGGAACCTACGAGCAGTACTTC. This gives the protein CASSSVGGGTYEQYF.

The chain carries TRBV29-1 and TRBJ2-2, with TRBD2 matching over 10 bases. CDR3 length: 16 amino acids. Germline-derived CDR1 and CDR2 are SQVTM and ANQGSEA. With 4 bases clipped from V and 0 bases from J, the junction kept 5 bases outside the gene matches. CDR3 amino acids: CSVGTSGTTNTGELFF. The DNA for the CDR3 is TGCAGCGTTGGGACTAGCGGAACGACGAACACCGGGGAGCTGTTTTTT.

The rearrangement uses TRBV5-4 and TRBJ2-7, with TRBD1 matching 7 bases. In germline, CDR1 is SGHNT, CDR2 YYREEE (reference sequence). This CDR3 contains 16 residues. J was trimmed by 2 bases and V by 4 bases; bases with no gene match: 12. CDR3 region: CASSPQKKGATYEQYF. CDR3 nucleotide sequence: TGTGCCAGCAGCCCACAAAAAAAGGGGGCAACCTACGAGCAGTACTTC.

V gene TRBV7-2 combines with J gene TRBJ1-2; 8 nucleotides match TRBD1. CDR3 length: 15 residues. The trim removed 5 bases at V and 7 bases at J, leaving 12 bases unmatched. CDR1 SGHTA and CDR2 FQGNSA come from the germline V gene. CDR3 in DNA: TGTGCCAGCAGCCCCACCTGGCAGGGGGCGACTGGCTACACCTTC. Translation gives CASSPTWQGATGYTF.

Here the CDR3 DNA reads TGTGCCAGCAGGGGCCGGGGGGGACTGCGCACAGATACGCAGTATTTT. It yields the protein CASRGRGGLRTDTQYF. The chain combines TRBV6-6 with TRBJ2-3; 8 bases agree with TRBD2. The CDR3 spans 16 residues. From germline, CDR1 is MNHNY and CDR2 SVGAGI (reference sequence). After removal of 6 bases from V and 1 base from J, the junction contained 9 bases not matched to a gene.